These 8 T cell receptor beta chains were sequenced from one sample in a study of blood T cell repertoires in COVID-19. Clones were sequenced by immunoSEQ multiplex PCR, and TCRdb holds only the in-frame ones, with some missing. The table lists around 80,000 clones, around 80% of them singletons. Sequences were obtained from peripheral blood. Receptor source: a man aged 60 to 75 with acute or convalescent COVID-19.

CDR3 region: CATSRRGNYGYTF. CDR3 in DNA: TGTGCCACCTCCCGGCGGGGAAACTATGGCTACACCTTC. The rearrangement joins TRBV24-1 to TRBJ1-2; D remains ambiguous. Trimming took 9 bases from V and 2 from J, leaving 12 bases between them. CDR1 is KGHDR and CDR2 is SFDVKD in the germline V gene. CDR3 length equals 13 residues.

As DNA, the CDR3 is TGTGCCAGCTCACCCACACCCCCCGGGACAGGGTGGACTGAAGCTTTCTTT. Translating gives CASSPTPPGTGWTEAFF. The chain recombines TRBV18 with TRBJ1-1, with 9 nucleotides matching TRBD1. V was clipped by 3 bases and J by 5 bases; unmatched bases: 13. Germline V lookup: CDR1 KGHSH, CDR2 LQKENI. This CDR3 has 17 residues.

The chain joins TRBV7-2 to TRBJ2-5, with 14 bases identical to TRBD2. The CDR3 consists of 16 residues. Germline V gene lookup returns CDR1 SGHTA and CDR2 FQGNSA. V shed 1 base and J 5 bases; nucleotides not matched to a gene: 3. CDR3 sequence: CASSLGLAGGLETQYF. In DNA, the CDR3 is TGTGCCAGCAGCTTAGGACTAGCGGGGGGGCTGGAGACCCAGTACTTC.

The rearrangement uses TRBV15 and TRBJ2-1; 9 bases map to TRBD1. The CDR3 length is 15 residues. V gave up 3 bases and J gave up 2 bases; unmatched junction bases: 2. Germline V gene lookup returns CDR1 LNHNV and CDR2 YYDKDF (reference sequence). This CDR3 is CATSRDRGAYNEQFF. CDR3 nucleotide sequence: TGTGCCACCAGCAGGGACAGGGGAGCCTACAATGAGCAGTTCTTC. Full variable domain (remainder filled in from reference TRBV15 and TRBJ2-1): DAMVIQNPRYQVTQFGKPVTLSCSQTLNHNVMYWYQQKSSQAPKLLFHYYDKDFNNEADTPDNFQSRRPNTSFCFLDIRSPGLGDTAMYLCATSRDRGAYNEQFFGPGTRLTVL.

The chain combines TRBV27 with TRBJ2-5; no firm D call. In germline, CDR1 is MNHEY, CDR2 SMNVEV (reference sequence). Trimming took off 3 bases at V and 0 bases at J, with 5 bases between the two ends. The CDR3 totals 13 residues. CDR3 sequence (DNA): TGTGCCAGCAGTTTGCTACACCAAGAGACCCAGTACTTC. Its protein product is CASSLLHQETQYF.

The chain uses TRBV12-3 or TRBV12-4 and TRBJ1-1; the D gene is possibly TRBD1 (6 bases). Trimming left V 6 bases short and J 3 bases short, with 11 bases between. The CDR3 has 13 residues. The CDR3 region has the DNA TGTGCCAGCAGCCCGACAGGATACACTGAAGCTTTCTTT. This codes for CASSPTGYTEAFF.

The chain carries TRBV20-1 and TRBJ2-4; tentative D call: TRBD2 (6 bases). This CDR3 has 15 residues. V lost 5 bases to trimming and J lost 0 bases, with 14 bases between them. Germline V gene sequence: CDR1 DFQATT, CDR2 SNEGSKA (reference sequence). DNA for the CDR3: TGCAGTGCTTGTGGGGAGGAGGAAGCCAAAAACATTCAGTACTTC. Translated: CSACGEEEAKNIQYF.

This clone was seen only a few times. J is TRBJ1-2 and V is TRBV15, with 10 nucleotides matching TRBD1. The CDR3 has 15 amino acids. Losses at the gene ends were 0 bases for V and 6 bases for J; bases not matched to a gene: 4. Germline CDR1 and CDR2: LNHNV and YYDKDF (reference sequence). The CDR3 DNA reads as TGTGCCACCAGCAGAGATAGGGGGACAGGGGATGGCTACACCTTC. It encodes CATSRDRGTGDGYTF.